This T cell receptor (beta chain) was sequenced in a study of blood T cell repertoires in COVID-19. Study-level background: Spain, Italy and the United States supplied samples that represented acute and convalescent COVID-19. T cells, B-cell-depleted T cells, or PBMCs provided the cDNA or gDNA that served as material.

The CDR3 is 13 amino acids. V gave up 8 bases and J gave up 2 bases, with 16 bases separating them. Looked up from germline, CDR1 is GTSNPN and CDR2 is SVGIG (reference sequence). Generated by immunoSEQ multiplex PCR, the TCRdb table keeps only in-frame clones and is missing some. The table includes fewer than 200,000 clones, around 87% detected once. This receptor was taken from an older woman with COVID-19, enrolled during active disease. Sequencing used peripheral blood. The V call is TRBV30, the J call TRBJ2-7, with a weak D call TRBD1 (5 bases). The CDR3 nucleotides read TGTGCCCGCCGTTTAACAGGAACCTACGAGCAGTACTTC. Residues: CARRLTGTYEQYF.